The 7 T cell receptor beta chains below come from one sample, sequenced in a study of vaccination and CD4 T cells after COVID-19. Regarding treatment: approximately 9-day PBMC culture with coronavirus spike peptide pools or control peptides (ViraFEST assay). These receptors have no known antigen. Once obtained from cultured CD4+ T cells, the DNA was sequenced using the Oncomine TCR Beta short-read assay. TCRdb recomputed calls from the PCR reads with MiXCR, one row per CDR3 protein. The sample contains 25,000 or so distinct CDR3 sequences, roughly 65% of which appear only once. The material sequenced was CD4+ T cells from blood, cultured in vitro, taken after SARS-CoV-2 vaccination. Source of these receptors: a human donor who received a COVID-19 vaccine.

A single count supports this clonotype. CDR3 bases: TGTGCCAGCAGCTTAGGGTGGGGACGGCTACCCACCTTC. This translates into CASSLGWGRLPTF. This chain joins TRBV7-2 and TRBJ1-2; perhaps TRBD1 as D (5 bases). The CDR3 extends over 13 amino acids. Trimming removed 1 base from V and 13 bases from J, with 16 bases in between. Germline CDR1 and CDR2: SGHTA and FQGNSA.

V gene TRBV20-1 combines with J gene TRBJ2-7, with 9 positions matching TRBD1. Germline V gene sequence: CDR1 DFQATT, CDR2 SNEGSKA (reference sequence). The trim removed 1 base at V and 6 bases at J, leaving 4 bases unmatched. This CDR3 comprises 13 residues. The CDR3: CSARAPTGGEQYF. The CDR3 DNA sequence: TGCAGTGCTAGAGCTCCGACAGGGGGCGAGCAGTACTTC.

The rearrangement links TRBV11-3 to TRBJ2-2, with TRBD2 identical over 7 bases. Per germline, CDR1 SGHNT and CDR2 YENEEA. CDR3 length: 16 amino acids. V was clipped by 1 base and J by 0 bases; unmatched bases: 2. The CDR3 loop reads CASSLGAGANTGELFF. The CDR3 DNA sequence: TGTGCCAGCAGCTTAGGGGCGGGAGCGAACACCGGGGAGCTGTTTTTT.

This clonotype was seen a few times. The V call is TRBV15, the J call TRBJ1-6; 7 bases fit TRBD1. There are 15 residues in the CDR3. The germline CDR1 and CDR2 sequences are LNHNV and YYDKDF (reference sequence). V was clipped by 0 bases and J by 14 bases; unmatched bases: 10. CDR3 amino acids: CATSRDSGQHVTLHF. CDR3 nucleotide sequence: TGTGCCACCAGCAGAGATTCGGGACAGCACGTCACCCTCCACTTT.

The chain combines TRBV5-5 with TRBJ1-5; no reliable D call. The V gene lost 3 bases and the J gene lost 6 bases, with 10 bases spanning the gap. The CDR3 covers 13 residues. The germline V gene encodes CDR1 SGHKS and CDR2 YYEKEE (reference sequence). The CDR3 region has the DNA TGTGCCAGCAGCTCTTTCGAGACTCAGCCCCAGCATTTT. Protein product: CASSSFETQPQHF.

The chain is built from TRBV6-1 and TRBJ1-2; D is unclear. Trimming took 3 bases from V and 8 from J, leaving 13 bases between them. The V gene's germline CDR1 is MNHNS and CDR2 SASEGT. The length of the CDR3 is 13 residues. This chain's CDR3 is CASSEAQKYGYTF. The CDR3 DNA reads as TGTGCCAGCAGTGAGGCTCAGAAGTACGGCTACACCTTC.

Only a few counts were recorded for this clonotype. V usage is TRBV24-1 and J usage is TRBJ1-2; no clear D gene. Germline CDR1 is KGHDR and CDR2 is SFDVKD. V lost 4 bases, J lost 3 bases, and 8 bases lay in between. This CDR3 contains 13 residues. The CDR3 loop is CATSERRDYGYTF. In nucleotides, the CDR3 is TGTGCCACCAGTGAACGGAGGGACTATGGCTACACCTTC.